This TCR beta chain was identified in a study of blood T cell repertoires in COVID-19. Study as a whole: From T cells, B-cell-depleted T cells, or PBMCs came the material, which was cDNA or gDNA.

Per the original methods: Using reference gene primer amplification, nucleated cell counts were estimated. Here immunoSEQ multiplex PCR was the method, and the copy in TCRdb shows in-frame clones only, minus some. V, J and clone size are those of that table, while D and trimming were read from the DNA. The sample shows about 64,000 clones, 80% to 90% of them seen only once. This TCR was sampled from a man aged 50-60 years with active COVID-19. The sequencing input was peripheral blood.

CDR3: CASSSRDIGTYEQYF. CDR3 in DNA: TGTGCCAGCAGCTCAAGGGACATCGGGACCTACGAGCAGTACTTC. The chain uses TRBV11-2 and TRBJ2-7, with a possible D match to TRBD1 (6 bases). Germline loops: CDR1 SGHAT, CDR2 FQNNGV. The CDR3 has 15 residues. V was trimmed by 4 bases and J by 2 bases, leaving 15 bases between them. The whole variable domain, remainder taken from reference TRBV11-2 and TRBJ2-7, is EAGVAQSPRYKIIEKRQSVAFWCNPISGHATLYWYQQILGQGPKLLIQFQNNGVVDDSQLPKDRFSAERLKGVDSTLKIQPAKLEDSAVYLCASSSRDIGTYEQYFGPGTRLTVT.